The 24 T cell receptor beta chains listed next were all sequenced from one sample in a study of cytomegalovirus exposure and HLA in healthy donors. This PCR relied on a set of 60 Vbeta primers and 13 Jbeta primers. Some clones are missing from TCRdb's copy, which holds only in-frame ones; the method was immunoSEQ multiplex PCR. This sample has roughly 200,000 clones, with around 80% found just once. Sequenced material: PBMCs. The receptors derive from a boy aged 2 to 10 in good health and CMV-seronegative.

V usage is TRBV5-1 and J usage is TRBJ1-1; 8 nucleotides agree with TRBD1. From germline, CDR1 is SGHRS and CDR2 YFSETQ. J lost 7 bases, V lost 1 base, and 9 bases had no gene match. There are 15 residues in the CDR3. CDR3 protein: CASSLRGQGKNEAFF. The CDR3 region has the DNA TGCGCCAGCAGCTTGAGAGGACAGGGTAAAAATGAAGCTTTCTTT.

This clone has just a few counts. The chain uses TRBV6-1 and TRBJ1-2; D is undetermined. The CDR3 consists of 13 residues. Germline assignment: CDR1 MNHNS and CDR2 SASEGT. Trimming stripped 1 base from V and 4 bases from J, with 7 bases between. The CDR3, as DNA: TGTGCCAGCAGTGAAGGGACTCTCTATGGCTACACCTTC. Its translation is CASSEGTLYGYTF.

The chain carries TRBV6-5 and TRBJ2-7; TRBD2 agrees at 8 bases. Germline loops: CDR1 MNHEY, CDR2 SVGAGI. The length of the CDR3 is 14 residues. The trim removed 3 bases at V and 4 bases at J, leaving 5 bases unmatched. The CDR3 loop reads CASSYEREIYEQYF. DNA of the CDR3: TGTGCCAGCAGTTATGAGCGGGAGATATACGAGCAGTACTTC.

With respect to this clone: Likely a read error: the CDR3 ends without its conserved phenylalanine or tryptophan. The chain carries TRBV7-8 and TRBJ1-6; 8 bases are shared with TRBD1. V gave up 0 bases and J gave up 2 bases; unmatched junction bases: 9. Germline V gene sequence: CDR1 SGHVS, CDR2 FQNEAQ. The CDR3 is made up of 19 amino acids. The CDR3 is CASSLASYGQGPYNSPLHL. As DNA, the CDR3 is TGTGCCAGCAGCTTAGCGAGTTATGGACAGGGCCCCTATAATTCACCCCTCCACCTT.

With regard to this clone: One end of the junction does not line up with germline, which may come from a read error. V and J are TRBV7-7 and TRBJ2-7; no clear D. CDR1 SSHAT and CDR2 FNYEAQ come from the germline V gene (reference sequence). The CDR3 runs to 13 residues. The CDR3 here is CASSLDPNYEQYF. CDR3 nucleotides: TGTGCTAGCAGCTTAGATCCCAACTACGAGCAGTACTTC.

This clone showed up just a few times. The rearrangement uses TRBV5-1 and TRBJ2-1; TRBD2 matches 9 bases. The CDR3 contains 18 residues. With 1 base clipped from V and 8 bases from J, the junction kept 16 bases outside the gene matches. Germline assignment: CDR1 SGHRS and CDR2 YFSETQ. The CDR3 protein is CASSLMGSGSFFGDEQFF. CDR3 nucleotide sequence: TGCGCCAGCAGCTTGATGGGTAGCGGGAGTTTCTTCGGGGATGAGCAGTTCTTC.

The V gene is TRBV5-6, the J gene TRBJ1-5; 9 positions agree with TRBD1. The CDR3 runs 14 residues. V was pared by 2 bases and J by 10 bases, with 7 bases of the junction left unmatched. CDR1 and CDR2 from the germline V gene are SGHDT and YYEEEE. The CDR3 DNA sequence: TGTGCCAGCAGCTTCGGGACAGGGCTTTCTCCCCAGCATTTT. This gives the protein CASSFGTGLSPQHF.

This clone has a handful of counts. At the DNA level, this CDR3 is encoded by other sequences in the same sample as well. The chain uses TRBV29-1 and TRBJ1-1; TRBD1 might be the D (6 bases). The CDR3 extends over 13 amino acids. The V gene lost 6 bases and the J gene lost 0 bases, with 11 bases spanning the gap. CDR1 and CDR2 from the germline V gene are SQVTM and ANQGSEA. The CDR3 sequence is CSVAGQLNTEAFF. The CDR3 region has the DNA TGCAGCGTGGCTGGACAGCTGAACACTGAAGCTTTCTTT.

The rearrangement uses TRBV10-3 and TRBJ1-1; perhaps TRBD1 as D (5 bases). Germline V gene data show CDR1 as ENHRY and CDR2 as SYGVKD. Trimming took 10 bases from V and 0 from J, leaving 12 bases between them. The CDR3 contains 13 residues. CDR3 residues: CATMTELNTEAFF. The CDR3 DNA is TGTGCCACAATGACAGAACTGAACACTGAAGCTTTCTTT.

CDR3 DNA sequence: TGTGCCAGCAGCTTAGGTGGAGGGTCTGGAAACACCATATATTTT. Amino acid sequence: CASSLGGGSGNTIYF. V and J are TRBV7-2 and TRBJ1-3; D uncertain. V gave up 1 base and J gave up 1 base, with 8 bases separating them. The germline V gene has CDR1 SGHTA and CDR2 FQGNSA. This CDR3 has 15 amino acids.

This clone appeared a single time. The chain recombines TRBV27 with TRBJ2-7; 8 nucleotides match TRBD2. The CDR3 sequence is 15 residues long. V gave up 5 bases and J gave up 2 bases; unmatched junction bases: 8. Looked up from germline, CDR1 is MNHEY and CDR2 is SMNVEV (reference sequence). The CDR3 DNA sequence: TGTGCCAGCAGTCCCGAGGTTAGCGGGGCCTACGAGCAGTACTTC. Amino acid sequence: CASSPEVSGAYEQYF.

The chain has TRBV6-1 and TRBJ2-3; 7 nucleotides match TRBD2. The J segment lost 4 bases and the V segment lost 1 base, leaving 5 bases of the junction unmatched. The CDR3 sequence is 15 residues long. Per the germline V gene, CDR1 is MNHNS and CDR2 is SASEGT. CDR3 sequence reads: CASSEVMGGPDTQYF. The CDR3 DNA is TGTGCCAGCAGTGAAGTGATGGGAGGGCCAGATACGCAGTATTTT.

The CDR3 reads CASSQESLAGYNEQFF. DNA for the CDR3: TGTGCCAGCAGCCAAGAAAGCCTAGCGGGCTACAATGAGCAGTTCTTC. The chain links TRBV14 to TRBJ2-1, with 8 bases that match TRBD2. From germline, CDR1 is SGHDN and CDR2 FVKESK. Germline trimming cut 0 bases from V and 3 bases from J; bases unmatched to any gene: 4. This CDR3 has 16 residues.

The V and J genes are TRBV5-6 and TRBJ2-7; 11 bases match TRBD2. Germline trimming cut 3 bases from V and 4 bases from J; bases unmatched to any gene: 3. The CDR3 extends over 14 amino acids. Germline loops: CDR1 SGHDT, CDR2 YYEEEE. The CDR3 DNA reads TGTGCCAGCAGCTCAACTAGCGGGGGTTACGAGCAGTACTTC. Translating it yields CASSSTSGGYEQYF.

This clone was found once. The V and J genes are TRBV9 and TRBJ1-2; D perhaps matches TRBD1 (5 bases). Trimming left V 3 bases short and J 8 bases short, with 11 bases between. The CDR3 runs 12 residues. CDR1 SGDLS and CDR2 YYNGEE come from the germline V gene. The CDR3 protein is CASSEAGGGYTF. The CDR3 bases are TGTGCCAGCAGCGAAGCGGGGGGAGGCTACACCTTC.

CDR3 in DNA: TGTGCCAGCTCCCAGGACAGGGCCCTTCGGCGCAACTACACCTTC. Encoded protein: CASSQDRALRRNYTF. This chain connects TRBV18 to TRBJ1-2; 8 bases agree with TRBD1. The J segment lost 10 bases and the V segment lost 6 bases, leaving 16 bases of the junction unmatched. Germline assignment: CDR1 KGHSH and CDR2 LQKENI. The CDR3 covers 15 residues.

The V call is TRBV4-2, the J call TRBJ2-2; possibly TRBD2 for D (5 bases). Trimming pared 0 bases from V and 0 bases from J, leaving 14 bases between. This CDR3 is 18 amino acids long. Germline V gene lookup returns CDR1 LGHNA and CDR2 YNFKEQ. The CDR3 sequence is CASSQEDFISANTGELFF. In DNA, the CDR3 is TGTGCCAGCAGCCAAGAGGACTTTATAAGCGCGAACACCGGGGAGCTGTTTTTT.

This clone was counted a single time. The chain links TRBV29-1 to TRBJ2-7; 16 bases match TRBD2. Germline values: CDR1 SQVTM, CDR2 ANQGSEA. The CDR3 is 18 amino acids. The J segment lost 3 bases and the V segment lost 3 bases, leaving 11 bases of the junction unmatched. CDR3 in amino acids: CSVDMSGTSGRAVYEQYF. The CDR3 DNA is TGCAGCGTTGATATGTCTGGGACTAGCGGGAGGGCCGTCTACGAGCAGTACTTC.

The table lists this clone with a count of one. The chain is built from TRBV10-3 and TRBJ2-1, with 9 bases lining up with TRBD2. The CDR3 runs 16 residues. V gave up 2 bases and J gave up 2 bases; unmatched junction bases: 4. Looked up from germline, CDR1 is ENHRY and CDR2 is SYGVKD. In DNA form, the CDR3 reads TGTGCCATCAGTGAGGACAAGCGGGGGGCCTACAATGAGCAGTTCTTC. This sequence encodes CAISEDKRGAYNEQFF.

V is TRBV18 and J is TRBJ2-7; 7 nucleotides line up with TRBD1. Germline CDR1 is KGHSH and CDR2 is LQKENI. V was clipped by 5 bases and J by 2 bases; unmatched bases: 6. The CDR3 runs 14 residues. The CDR3 reads CASSTRQGTYEQYF. For the CDR3, the DNA is TGTGCCAGCTCAACCCGACAGGGTACCTACGAGCAGTACTTC.

This chain uses TRBV6-5 with TRBJ1-6, with 7 bases matching TRBD1. V was pared by 8 bases and J by 6 bases, with 7 bases of the junction left unmatched. The germline CDR1 and CDR2 sequences are MNHEY and SVGAGI. The CDR3 is 14 residues long. The CDR3 here is CASGYRGSNSPLHF. For the CDR3, the DNA is TGTGCCAGCGGATACAGGGGAAGTAATTCACCCCTCCACTTT.

The V gene is TRBV6-1, the J gene TRBJ1-2; D remains unclear. Germline-derived CDR1 and CDR2 are MNHNS and SASEGT. CDR3 length: 13 amino acids. The V gene lost 2 bases and the J gene lost 3 bases, with 7 bases spanning the gap. CDR3 protein: CASSEIGDYGYTF. For the CDR3, the DNA is TGTGCCAGCAGTGAAATCGGGGACTATGGCTACACCTTC.

The rearrangement links TRBV7-9 to TRBJ1-2, with no clear D. Germline lookup yields CDR1 SEHNR and CDR2 FQNEAQ (reference sequence). CDR3 length: 14 amino acids. V was shortened by 3 bases and J by 8 bases, with 16 bases between the two germline ends. The CDR3 coding sequence is TGTGCCAGCAGCTTCCCGGGAGGTACTAGGGGCTACACCTTC. As protein: CASSFPGGTRGYTF.

This clone was found a few times. V usage is TRBV6-1 and J usage is TRBJ1-1; no firm D call. Germline CDR1 and CDR2: MNHNS and SASEGT. V lost 10 bases and J lost 3, with 15 bases in between. The CDR3 consists of 13 residues. The CDR3 DNA reads as TGTGCCACAATAGGCGGAGAAGACACTGAAGCTTTCTTT. It encodes CATIGGEDTEAFF.